The clone carrying this T cell receptor beta chain was found a few times. The ends lost 6 bases at V and 7 bases at J; junction bases unmatched: 11. The CDR3 runs to 16 residues. Germline assignment: CDR1 LNHDA and CDR2 SQIVND (reference sequence). 10 ml of fresh peripheral blood supplied the PBMCs. The record originates from a study of T cells in Graves' hyperthyroidism and ophthalmopathy. Study background: At initial diagnosis, before any treatment had begun, peripheral blood was obtained.

TCR beta CDR3 sequences were amplified from RNA transcripts. HTBI primers were the set used in a first-round RT-PCR of the TCR CDR3. TCRdb independently ran MiXCR on the multiplex PCR reads; one entry per CDR3 protein. The sample has over 450,000 distinct CDR3 sequences; roughly 14% are singletons. The chain has TRBV19 and TRBJ2-1; 11 bases match TRBD2. This receptor was taken from a woman under 30 with Graves' hyperthyroidism. Sample: blood. This CDR3 reads CASRDFSGRGGNEQFF. CDR3 coding DNA: TGTGCCAGTAGGGATTTTAGCGGGAGGGGGGGAAATGAGCAGTTCTTC.